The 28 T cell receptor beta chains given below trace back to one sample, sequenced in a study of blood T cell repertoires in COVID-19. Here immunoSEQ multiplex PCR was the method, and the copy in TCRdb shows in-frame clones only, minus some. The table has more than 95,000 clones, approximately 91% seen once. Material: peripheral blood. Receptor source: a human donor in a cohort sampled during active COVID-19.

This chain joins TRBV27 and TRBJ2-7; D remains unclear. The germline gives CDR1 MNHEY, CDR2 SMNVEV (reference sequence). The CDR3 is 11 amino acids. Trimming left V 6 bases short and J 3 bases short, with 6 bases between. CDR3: CASRSLYEQYF. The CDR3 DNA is TGTGCCAGCAGGTCACTCTACGAGCAGTACTTC.

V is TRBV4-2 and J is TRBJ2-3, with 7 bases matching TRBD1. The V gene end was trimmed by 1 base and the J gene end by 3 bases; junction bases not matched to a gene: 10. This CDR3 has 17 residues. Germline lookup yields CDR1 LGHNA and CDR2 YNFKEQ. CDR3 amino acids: CASSQVRQTGETDTQYF. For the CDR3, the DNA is TGTGCCAGCAGCCAAGTGAGGCAAACAGGGGAAACAGATACGCAGTATTTT.

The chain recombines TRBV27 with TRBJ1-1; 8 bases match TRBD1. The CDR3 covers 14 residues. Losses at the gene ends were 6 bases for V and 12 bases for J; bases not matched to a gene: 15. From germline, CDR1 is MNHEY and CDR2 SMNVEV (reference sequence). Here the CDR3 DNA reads TGTGCCAGCAGCTTCGGGATGCAGGGGGCCTACCCTTTCTTT. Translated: CASSFGMQGAYPFF.

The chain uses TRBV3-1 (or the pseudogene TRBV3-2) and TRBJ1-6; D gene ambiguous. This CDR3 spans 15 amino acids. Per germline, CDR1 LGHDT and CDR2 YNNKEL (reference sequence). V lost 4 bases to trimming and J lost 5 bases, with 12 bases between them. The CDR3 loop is CASSPSEGNNSPLHF. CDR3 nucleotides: TGTGCCAGCAGCCCGAGTGAGGGTAATAATTCACCCCTCCACTTT.

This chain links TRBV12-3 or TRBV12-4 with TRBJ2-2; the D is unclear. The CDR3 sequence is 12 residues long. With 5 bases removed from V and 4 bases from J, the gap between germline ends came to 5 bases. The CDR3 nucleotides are TGTGCCAGCAGTATACTCACCGGGGAGCTGTTTTTT. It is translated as CASSILTGELFF.

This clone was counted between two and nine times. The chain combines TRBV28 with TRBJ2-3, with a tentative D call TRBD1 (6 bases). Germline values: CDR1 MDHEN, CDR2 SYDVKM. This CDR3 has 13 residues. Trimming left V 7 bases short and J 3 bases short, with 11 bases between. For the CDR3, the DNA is TGTGCCAGCAACACGGGGACAACAGATACGCAGTATTTT. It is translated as CASNTGTTDTQYF.

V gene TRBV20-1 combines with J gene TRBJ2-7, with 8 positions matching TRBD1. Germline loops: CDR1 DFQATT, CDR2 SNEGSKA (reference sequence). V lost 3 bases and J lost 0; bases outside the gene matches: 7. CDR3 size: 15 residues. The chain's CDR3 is CSASSDRGSSYEQYF. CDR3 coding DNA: TGCAGTGCTAGTTCAGACAGGGGCTCCTCCTACGAGCAGTACTTC.

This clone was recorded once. CDR3 DNA sequence: TGTGCCAGCAGCTCACGGACTAGCGGGGGGGCGGCAGAGACCCAGTACTTC. Encoded protein: CASSSRTSGGAAETQYF. The chain recombines TRBV11-2 with TRBJ2-5, with 15 positions matching TRBD2. Germline CDR1 SGHAT, CDR2 FQNNGV. Germline trimming cut 4 bases from V and 4 bases from J; bases unmatched to any gene: 7. The CDR3 consists of 17 residues.

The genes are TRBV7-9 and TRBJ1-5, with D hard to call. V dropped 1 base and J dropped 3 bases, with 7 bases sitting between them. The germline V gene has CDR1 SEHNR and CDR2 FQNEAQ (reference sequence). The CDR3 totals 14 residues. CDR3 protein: CASSLDSYNQPQHF. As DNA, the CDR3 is TGTGCCAGCAGCTTAGACAGCTACAATCAGCCCCAGCATTTT.

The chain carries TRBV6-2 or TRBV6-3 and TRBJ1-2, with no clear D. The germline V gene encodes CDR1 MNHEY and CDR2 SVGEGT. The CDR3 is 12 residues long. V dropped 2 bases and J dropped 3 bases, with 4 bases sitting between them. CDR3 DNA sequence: TGTGCCAGCAGTTACGAGGACTATGGCTACACCTTC. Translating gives CASSYEDYGYTF.

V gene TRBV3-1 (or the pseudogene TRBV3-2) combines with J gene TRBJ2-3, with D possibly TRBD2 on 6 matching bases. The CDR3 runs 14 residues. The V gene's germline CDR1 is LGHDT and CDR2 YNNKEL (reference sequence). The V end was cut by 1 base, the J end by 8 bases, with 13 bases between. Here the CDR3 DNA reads TGTGCCAGCAGCCAAGGGGACCAGGGAGGTACGCAGTATTTT. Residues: CASSQGDQGGTQYF.

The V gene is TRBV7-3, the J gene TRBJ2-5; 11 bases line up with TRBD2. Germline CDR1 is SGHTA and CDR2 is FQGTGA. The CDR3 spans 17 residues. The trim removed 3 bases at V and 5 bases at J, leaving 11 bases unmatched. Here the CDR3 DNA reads TGTGCCAGCAGCTTGGGCCTAGCGGGGGGTGGTTTTGAGACCCAGTACTTC. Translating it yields CASSLGLAGGGFETQYF.

In DNA, the CDR3 is TGTGCCAGCAGTTTGAATTTCGGGGACACCTCTAACTATGGCTACACCTTC. It is translated as CASSLNFGDTSNYGYTF. The chain has TRBV28 and TRBJ1-2; D may be TRBD1 (6 bases). The CDR3 length is 17 residues. Germline loops: CDR1 MDHEN, CDR2 SYDVKM. V was trimmed by 3 bases and J by 0 bases, leaving 17 bases between them.

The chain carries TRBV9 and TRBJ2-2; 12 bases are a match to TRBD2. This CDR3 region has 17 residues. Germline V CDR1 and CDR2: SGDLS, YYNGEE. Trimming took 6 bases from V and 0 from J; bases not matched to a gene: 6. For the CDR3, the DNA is TGTGCCAGCACCAGACTAGCGGGAGCAGCGAACACCGGGGAGCTGTTTTTT. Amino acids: CASTRLAGAANTGELFF.

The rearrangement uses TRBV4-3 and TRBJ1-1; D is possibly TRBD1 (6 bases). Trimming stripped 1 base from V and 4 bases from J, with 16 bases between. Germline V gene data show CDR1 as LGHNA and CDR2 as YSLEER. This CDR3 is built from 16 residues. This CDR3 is CASSQGWGEGGTEAFF. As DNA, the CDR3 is TGCGCCAGCAGCCAAGGATGGGGGGAGGGGGGCACTGAAGCTTTCTTT.

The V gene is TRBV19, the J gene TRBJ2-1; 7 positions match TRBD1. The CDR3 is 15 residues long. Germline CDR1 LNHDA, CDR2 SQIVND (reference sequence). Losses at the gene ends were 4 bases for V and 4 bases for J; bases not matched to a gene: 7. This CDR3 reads CASSTPQTGYNEQFF. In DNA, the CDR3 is TGTGCCAGTAGTACCCCCCAGACAGGGTACAATGAGCAGTTCTTC.

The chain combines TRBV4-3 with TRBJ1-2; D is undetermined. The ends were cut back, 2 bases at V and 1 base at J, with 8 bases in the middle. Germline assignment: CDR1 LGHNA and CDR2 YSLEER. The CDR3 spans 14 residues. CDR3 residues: CASSQNFDNYGYTF. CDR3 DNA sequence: TGCGCCAGCAGCCAAAACTTTGATAACTATGGCTACACCTTC.

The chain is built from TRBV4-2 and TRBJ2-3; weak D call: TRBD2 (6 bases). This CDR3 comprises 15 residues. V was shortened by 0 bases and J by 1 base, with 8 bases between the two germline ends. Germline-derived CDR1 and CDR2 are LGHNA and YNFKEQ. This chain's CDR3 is CASSQDQRGTDTQYF. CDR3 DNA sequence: TGTGCCAGCAGCCAAGACCAGCGGGGCACAGATACGCAGTATTTT.

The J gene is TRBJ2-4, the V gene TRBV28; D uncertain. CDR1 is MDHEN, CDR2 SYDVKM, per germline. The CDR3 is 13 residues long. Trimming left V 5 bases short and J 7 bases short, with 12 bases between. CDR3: CASSPSFLNIQYF. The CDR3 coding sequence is TGTGCCAGCAGTCCAAGCTTCTTGAACATTCAGTACTTC. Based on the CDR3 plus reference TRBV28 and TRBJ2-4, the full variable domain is DVKVTQSSRYLVKRTGEKVFLECVQDMDHENMFWYRQDPGLGLRLIYFSYDVKMKEKGDIPEGYSVSREKKERFSLILESASTNQTSMYLCASSPSFLNIQYFGAGTRLSVL.

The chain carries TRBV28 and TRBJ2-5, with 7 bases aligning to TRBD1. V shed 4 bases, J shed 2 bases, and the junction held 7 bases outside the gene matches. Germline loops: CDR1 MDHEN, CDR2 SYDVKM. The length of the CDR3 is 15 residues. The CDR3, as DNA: TGTGCCAGCAGTTCCGGTACAGGGGTACAAGAGACCCAGTACTTC. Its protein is CASSSGTGVQETQYF.

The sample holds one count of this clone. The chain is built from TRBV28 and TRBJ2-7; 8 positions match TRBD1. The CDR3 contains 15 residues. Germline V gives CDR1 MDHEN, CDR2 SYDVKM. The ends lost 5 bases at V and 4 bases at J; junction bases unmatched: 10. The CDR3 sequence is CASSTAGTGRYEQYF. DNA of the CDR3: TGTGCCAGCAGTACCGCCGGGACAGGTCGGTACGAGCAGTACTTC.

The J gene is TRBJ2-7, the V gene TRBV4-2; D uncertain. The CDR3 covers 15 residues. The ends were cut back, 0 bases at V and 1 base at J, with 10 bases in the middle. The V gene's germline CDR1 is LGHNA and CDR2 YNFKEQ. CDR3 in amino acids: CASSQDLAGSYEQYF. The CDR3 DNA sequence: TGTGCCAGCAGCCAAGACTTAGCTGGGTCCTACGAGCAGTACTTC.

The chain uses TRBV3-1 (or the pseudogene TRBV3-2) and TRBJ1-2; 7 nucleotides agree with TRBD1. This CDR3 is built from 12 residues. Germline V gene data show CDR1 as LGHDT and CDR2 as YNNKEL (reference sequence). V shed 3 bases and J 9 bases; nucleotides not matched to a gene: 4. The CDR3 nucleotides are TGTGCCAGCAGCCACCAACAGGGGAGCTACACCTTC. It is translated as CASSHQQGSYTF.

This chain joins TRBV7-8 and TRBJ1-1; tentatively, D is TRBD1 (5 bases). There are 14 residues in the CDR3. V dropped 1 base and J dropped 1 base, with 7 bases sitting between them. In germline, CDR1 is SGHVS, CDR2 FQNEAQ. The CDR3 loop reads CASSLGGTNTEAFF. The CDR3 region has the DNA TGTGCCAGCAGCTTAGGGGGCACGAACACTGAAGCTTTCTTT.

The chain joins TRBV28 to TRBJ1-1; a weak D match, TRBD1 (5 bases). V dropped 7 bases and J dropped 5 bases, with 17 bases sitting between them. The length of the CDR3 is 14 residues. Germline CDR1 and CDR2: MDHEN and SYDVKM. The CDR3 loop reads CASNPQGTETEAFF. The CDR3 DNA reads TGTGCCAGCAATCCCCAGGGAACCGAGACTGAAGCTTTCTTT.

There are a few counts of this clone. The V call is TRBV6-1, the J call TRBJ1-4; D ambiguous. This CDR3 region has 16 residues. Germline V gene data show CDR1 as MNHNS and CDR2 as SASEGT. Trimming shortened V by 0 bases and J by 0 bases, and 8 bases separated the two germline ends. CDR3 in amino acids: CASSEATFPTNEKLFF. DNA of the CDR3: TGTGCCAGCAGTGAAGCGACTTTCCCAACTAATGAAAAACTGTTTTTT.

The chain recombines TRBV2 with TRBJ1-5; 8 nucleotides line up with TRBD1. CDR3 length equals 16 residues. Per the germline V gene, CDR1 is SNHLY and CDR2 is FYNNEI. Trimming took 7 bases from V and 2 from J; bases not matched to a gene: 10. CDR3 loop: CASTTHRGSGNQPQHF. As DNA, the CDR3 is TGTGCCAGCACCACACACAGGGGGAGCGGCAATCAGCCCCAGCATTTT.

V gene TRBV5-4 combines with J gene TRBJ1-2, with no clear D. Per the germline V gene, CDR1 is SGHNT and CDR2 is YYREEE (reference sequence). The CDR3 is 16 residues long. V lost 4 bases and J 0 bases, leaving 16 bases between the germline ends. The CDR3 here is CASSPREPGTNYGYTF. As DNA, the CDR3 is TGTGCCAGCAGCCCCCGCGAACCAGGAACTAACTATGGCTACACCTTC.